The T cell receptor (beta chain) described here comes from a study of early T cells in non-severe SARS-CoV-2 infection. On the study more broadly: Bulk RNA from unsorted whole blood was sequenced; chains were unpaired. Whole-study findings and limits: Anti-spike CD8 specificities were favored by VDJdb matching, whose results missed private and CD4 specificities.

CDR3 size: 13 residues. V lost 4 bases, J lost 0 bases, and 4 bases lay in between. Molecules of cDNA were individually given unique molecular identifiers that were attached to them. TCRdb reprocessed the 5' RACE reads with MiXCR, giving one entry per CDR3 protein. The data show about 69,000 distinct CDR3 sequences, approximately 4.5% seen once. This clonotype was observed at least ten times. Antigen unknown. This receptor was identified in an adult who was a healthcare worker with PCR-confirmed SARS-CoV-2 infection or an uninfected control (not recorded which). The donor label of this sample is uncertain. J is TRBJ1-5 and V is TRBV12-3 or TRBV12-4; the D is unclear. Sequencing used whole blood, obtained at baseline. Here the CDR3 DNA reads TGTGCCAGCAGTTCTGTTAGCAATCAGCCCCAGCATTTT. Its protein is CASSSVSNQPQHF.